This T cell receptor (beta chain) stems from a study of shared clonotypes between healthy human individuals. Study-wide findings and caveats: Generally, naive subsets came out with larger estimated richness than memory subsets.

Clones were read by immunoSEQ multiplex PCR, and TCRdb kept only the in-frame ones, dropping some. The sample consists of some 2,400,000 clones, approximately 95% of them appearing once. This CDR3 has 17 amino acids. CDR1 and CDR2 (germline): LGHNA, YSLEER. Trimming at V came to 6 bases and at J to 5 bases, leaving 18 bases not matched to a gene. A remark on this clone: The antigen is undetermined.

Material: naive CD4+ T cells sorted from blood. Subset: CD45RA+ positively selected. This receptor was obtained from a man aged 18 to 29 in good health. This rearrangement joins TRBV4-3 to TRBJ2-5; 7 bases match TRBD2. In DNA form, the CDR3 reads TGCGCCAGCAGTAAAACCTACCCGTCGCGGGAGTGGGAGACCCAGTACTTC. Its translation: CASSKTYPSREWETQYF.